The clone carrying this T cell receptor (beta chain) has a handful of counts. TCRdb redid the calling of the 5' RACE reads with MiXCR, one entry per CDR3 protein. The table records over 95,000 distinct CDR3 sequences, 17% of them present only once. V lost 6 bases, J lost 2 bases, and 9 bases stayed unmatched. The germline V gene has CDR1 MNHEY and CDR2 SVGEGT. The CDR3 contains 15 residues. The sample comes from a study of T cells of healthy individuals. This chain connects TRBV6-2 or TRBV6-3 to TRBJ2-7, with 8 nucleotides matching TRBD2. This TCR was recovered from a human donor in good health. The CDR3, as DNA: TGTGCCAGCAGCGCCCCAGCGGGGGTTACCTACGAGCAGTACTTC. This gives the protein CASSAPAGVTYEQYF.